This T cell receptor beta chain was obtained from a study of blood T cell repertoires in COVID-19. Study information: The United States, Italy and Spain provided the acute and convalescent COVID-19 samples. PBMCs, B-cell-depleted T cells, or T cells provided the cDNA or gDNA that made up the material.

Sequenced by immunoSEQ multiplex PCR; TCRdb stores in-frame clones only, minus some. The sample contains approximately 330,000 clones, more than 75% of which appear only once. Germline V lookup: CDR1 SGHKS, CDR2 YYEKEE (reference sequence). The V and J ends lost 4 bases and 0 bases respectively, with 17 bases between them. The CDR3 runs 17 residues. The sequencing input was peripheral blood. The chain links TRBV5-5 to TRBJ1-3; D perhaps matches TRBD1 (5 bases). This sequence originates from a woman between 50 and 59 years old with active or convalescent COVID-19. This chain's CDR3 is CASSPPYRRSSGNTIYF. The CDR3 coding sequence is TGTGCCAGCAGCCCTCCTTACAGGCGAAGCTCTGGAAACACCATATATTTT.